This T cell receptor beta chain was captured in a study of neurological immune-mediated disorders. Turning to the study itself: Multiple sclerosis patients numbered about 34, with approximately 31 relapsing-remitting and 3 secondary progressive.

CDR3 length: 14 amino acids. Germline CDR1 is SGHRS and CDR2 is YFSETQ. V lost 5 bases to trimming and J lost 3 bases, with 15 bases between them. Where libraries were unsorted, they were derived from 2 million PBMCs stored at -80 degrees C. The making of cDNA relied on 5'RACE with 10-nucleotide random UMIs. Via MiXCR, TCRdb re-called the 5' RACE reads, giving one row per CDR3 protein. The sample consists of 75,000 to 80,000 distinct CDR3 sequences, about 5.2% of them appearing once. This TCR derives from a woman younger than 45 with multiple sclerosis. The J gene is TRBJ2-7, the V gene TRBV5-1; no firm D call. Input material: PBMCs. Here the CDR3 DNA reads TGCGCCAGCAGACCCGGTCCCACAATCTACGAGCAGTACTTC. It specifies CASRPGPTIYEQYF. Looking up the rest from reference TRBV5-1 and TRBJ2-7 gives the full variable domain: KAGVTQTPRYLIKTRGQQVTLSCSPISGHRSVSWYQQTPGQGLQFLFEYFSETQRNKGNFPGRFSGRQFSNSRSEMNVSTLELGDSALYLCASRPGPTIYEQYFGPGTRLTVT.